The source of this T cell receptor (beta chain) is a study of CD8 T cells in ankylosing spondylitis. This clonotype appeared many times. No antigen is known for it. Quantitative 5'-RACE with molecular barcodes generated TCR beta libraries. Via MiXCR, TCRdb re-called the 5' RACE reads, giving one row per CDR3 protein. The table lists 200,000 to 300,000 distinct CDR3 sequences, about 11% of them singletons. Study-wide results and caveats: It was reported that disease-linked clones were significantly enriched in matched ankylosing spondylitis synovial fluid. A TCR beta motif made of about eight highly homologous variants seemed typical of ankylosing spondylitis blood. Reactive arthritis synovial fluid and blood previously showed some of these motif variants.

The CDR3 runs to 15 residues. Germline CDR1 and CDR2: SGHKS and YYEKEE (reference sequence). V was clipped by 4 bases and J by 2 bases, with 12 bases between them. The TCR comes from a male donor with ankylosing spondylitis or in good health (not recorded which). The sample was blood, either unsorted or a sorted T cell fraction (not recorded which). The V gene is TRBV5-5, the J gene TRBJ2-2, with TRBD2 as a possible D gene (5 bases). The CDR3 bases are TGTGCCAGCAGCCTGAAAGCGGCCAACACCGGGGAGCTGTTTTTT. It is translated as CASSLKAANTGELFF.